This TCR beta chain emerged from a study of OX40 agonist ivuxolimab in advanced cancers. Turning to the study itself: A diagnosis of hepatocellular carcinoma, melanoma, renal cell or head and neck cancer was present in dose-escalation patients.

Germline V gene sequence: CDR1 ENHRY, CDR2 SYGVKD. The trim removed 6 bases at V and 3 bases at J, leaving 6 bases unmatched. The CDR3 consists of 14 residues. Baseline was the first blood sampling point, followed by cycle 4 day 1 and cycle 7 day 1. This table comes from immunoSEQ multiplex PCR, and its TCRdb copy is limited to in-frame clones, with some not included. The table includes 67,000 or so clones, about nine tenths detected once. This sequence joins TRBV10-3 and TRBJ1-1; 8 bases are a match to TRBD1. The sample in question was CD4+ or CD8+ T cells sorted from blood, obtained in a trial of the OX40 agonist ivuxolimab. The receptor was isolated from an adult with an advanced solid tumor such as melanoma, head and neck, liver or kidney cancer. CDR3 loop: CAISRDRKDTEAFF. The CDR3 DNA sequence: TGTGCCATCAGCCGGGACAGGAAGGACACTGAAGCTTTCTTT.